This TCR beta chain was recorded in a study of blood T cell repertoires in COVID-19. At the level of the study: Spain, Italy and the United States supplied samples that represented acute and convalescent COVID-19. Sample material is recorded as cDNA or gDNA derived from T cells, B-cell-depleted T cells, or PBMCs.

Per the original data handling: Amplifying reference gene primers gave estimates of nucleated cell counts. Clones were read by immunoSEQ multiplex PCR, and TCRdb kept only the in-frame ones, dropping some. That table supplies the V and J calls and clone size; D and trimming were determined from the DNA. The table records tens of thousands of clones, about nine tenths of them present only once. The CDR3 sequence is 21 residues long. V was pared by 4 bases and J by 2 bases, with 19 bases of the junction left unmatched. The germline gives CDR1 MDHEN, CDR2 SYDVKM. This TCR came from a man aged 50-60 years with active COVID-19. The genes are TRBV28 and TRBJ2-6; 8 nucleotides align to TRBD2. What was sequenced was peripheral blood. The CDR3 nucleotides read TGTGCCAGCAGTTCGTCACCGGGACTAGGAGAGGGCTTGACTGGGGCCAACGTCCTGACTTTC. Protein: CASSSSPGLGEGLTGANVLTF.